Shown below are 11 T cell receptor beta chains from a single sample sequenced in a study of Graves' ophthalmopathy and Graves' hyperthyroidism. Amplified material comprised TCR beta CDR3 regions derived from RNA transcripts. Following a first-round RT-PCR that used HTBI primers, a second-round multiplex PCR was carried out. TCRdb itself ran the multiplex PCR reads through MiXCR, one entry per CDR3 protein. The sample lists 15,000 to 20,000 distinct CDR3 sequences, about half occurring once. Sequences were obtained from peripheral blood. Receptors were obtained from a woman aged 35 to 49 with stable Graves' hyperthyroidism.

The chain links TRBV25-1 to TRBJ1-2; D not resolved. The CDR3 totals 14 residues. The germline gives CDR1 MGHDK, CDR2 SYGVNS. V gave up 3 bases and J gave up 4 bases, with 12 bases separating them. The chain's CDR3 is CASSDRIGSYGYTF. The CDR3 nucleotides read TGTGCCAGCAGTGACCGGATAGGGAGCTATGGCTACACCTTC.

There are a few counts of this clonotype. The chain has TRBV28 and TRBJ1-5; 7 bases match TRBD1. The V gene end was trimmed by 6 bases and the J gene end by 2 bases; junction bases not matched to a gene: 7. Looked up from germline, CDR1 is MDHEN and CDR2 is SYDVKM. The CDR3 totals 15 residues. The CDR3 spells CASSPSTGGNQPQHF. The CDR3 DNA follows: TGTGCCAGCAGCCCCTCTACAGGGGGCAATCAGCCCCAGCATTTT.

This clonotype occurred a few times. A single base separates this from a much larger clone, so it may be a read error. The CDR3 coding sequence is TGCGCCAGCAGCTTGTATGACACTGAAGCTTGCTTT. Its translation: CASSLYDTEACF. The chain links TRBV5-1 to TRBJ1-1; no clear D gene. The CDR3 totals 12 residues. Germline values: CDR1 SGHRS, CDR2 YFSETQ.

This clonotype was counted ten times or more. The J gene is TRBJ2-2, the V gene TRBV11-1; D gene uncertain. Trimming removed 5 bases at V and 7 bases at J, with 11 bases between. The CDR3 sequence is 13 residues long. Looked up from germline, CDR1 is SGHAT and CDR2 is FQDESV (reference sequence). CDR3 coding DNA: TGTGCCAGCAGCCTGCGAACCGTCGGGGAGCTGTTTTTT. It encodes CASSLRTVGELFF.

The chain uses TRBV7-2 and TRBJ2-1; 7 positions match TRBD2. V shed 5 bases and J 0 bases; nucleotides not matched to a gene: 7. Germline V gene sequence: CDR1 SGHTA, CDR2 FQGNSA. CDR3 size: 16 residues. In DNA form, the CDR3 reads TGTGCCAGCAGCCCTACTAGCGCTAGCTCCTACAATGAGCAGTTCTTC. The encoded protein is CASSPTSASSYNEQFF.

This clonotype was counted between two and nine times. The genes are TRBV28 and TRBJ2-7, with 13 bases fitting TRBD2. With 5 bases clipped from V and 5 bases from J, the junction kept 6 bases outside the gene matches. In germline, CDR1 is MDHEN, CDR2 SYDVKM. The CDR3 is 15 residues long. The CDR3 reads CASSDPGLAGNEQYF. CDR3 nucleotides: TGTGCCAGCAGTGATCCGGGACTAGCGGGAAACGAGCAGTACTTC.

The chain uses TRBV12-3 or TRBV12-4 and TRBJ1-1, with a tentative D call TRBD1 (6 bases). The V end lost 2 bases, the J end lost 3 bases, and 7 bases lay between the germline ends. The CDR3 length is 13 residues. The CDR3 DNA follows: TGTGCCAGCAGTTTAAGGGGGGACACTGAAGCTTTCTTT. Translated, it gives CASSLRGDTEAFF.

Remarks on this clonotype: A read error may account for a junction end that differs from germline. The chain uses TRBV7-2 and TRBJ2-1; no definite D call. The closer fit of TRBJ2-7 to the DNA end suggests the J call may be wrong. Germline V gene lookup returns CDR1 SGHTA and CDR2 FQGNSA. The CDR3 totals 13 residues. The DNA for the CDR3 is TGTGCCTGCAGCCAGCAAAATTCCTACGAGCAGTACTTC. Protein product: CACSQQNSYEQYF.

There are many counts of this clonotype. V gene TRBV2 combines with J gene TRBJ2-5, with 10 bases aligning to TRBD1. The CDR3 consists of 15 residues. V shed 4 bases and J 4 bases; nucleotides not matched to a gene: 6. Germline V CDR1 and CDR2: SNHLY, FYNNEI. The CDR3 DNA follows: TGTGCCAGCAGTGGGGTGACAGGGGGCGGAGAGACCCAGTACTTC. Translating it yields CASSGVTGGGETQYF.

This clonotype was detected only once. This likely comes from a read error, as the CDR3 has no conserved phenylalanine or tryptophan at its end. The CDR3 sequence: CASSLDAASNQPQHL. Written as DNA, the CDR3 is TGTGCCAGCAGTCTTGACGCAGCCAGCAATCAGCCCCAGCATCTT. The chain couples TRBV7-9 to TRBJ1-5, with D hard to call. V shed 6 bases and J shed 1 base, with 13 bases lying between them. CDR3 length: 15 residues. The germline gives CDR1 SEHNR, CDR2 FQNEAQ (reference sequence).

In this sample, this clonotype is medium-sized. The gene calls are TRBV29-1 and TRBJ2-6; D not resolved. Trimming took off 3 bases at V and 2 bases at J, with 5 bases between the two ends. Germline V CDR1 and CDR2: SQVTM, ANQGSEA. The CDR3 contains 13 residues. CDR3 DNA sequence: TGCAGCGTTGACCTTGCTGGGGCCAACGTCCTGACTTTC. This translates into CSVDLAGANVLTF.